The 23 T cell receptor beta chains given below trace back to one sample, sequenced in a study of blood T cell repertoires in COVID-19. Measured with immunoSEQ multiplex PCR; TCRdb has only the in-frame clones, and not every one. Of about 60,000 clones in the sample, 85% to 90% were seen once. Specimen: peripheral blood. Receptor source: a human donor with active COVID-19. The donor label of this sample is uncertain.

The rearrangement uses TRBV13 and TRBJ1-1; 8 bases agree with TRBD1. With V trimmed by 5 bases and J by 1 base, 9 bases remained unmatched. The CDR3 runs to 16 residues. CDR1 is PRHDT and CDR2 is FYEKMQ in the germline V gene (reference sequence). As DNA, the CDR3 is TGTGCCAGCAGCCTCCTGGCCGGGACAGGGAACACTGAAGCTTTCTTT. Residues: CASSLLAGTGNTEAFF.

The V gene is TRBV10-3, the J gene TRBJ2-7; possible D gene TRBD1, 5 bases. The germline V gene encodes CDR1 ENHRY and CDR2 SYGVKD. The CDR3 is 12 amino acids. Trimming pared 4 bases from V and 3 bases from J, leaving 7 bases between. CDR3 sequence (DNA): TGTGCCATCAGTGGCCAGGGCTACGAGCAGTACTTC. Translated, it gives CAISGQGYEQYF.

This clone was seen a single time. The rearrangement joins TRBV7-3 to TRBJ1-4; TRBD1 matches at 8 bases. CDR1 SGHTA and CDR2 FQGTGA come from the germline V gene. CDR3 length: 15 amino acids. With V trimmed by 1 base and J by 8 bases, 6 bases remained unmatched. The CDR3 sequence: CASSLSARGREKLFF. CDR3 DNA sequence: TGTGCCAGCAGCTTAAGTGCCAGGGGGCGAGAAAAACTGTTTTTT.

The V call is TRBV7-2, the J call TRBJ1-1, with a possible D match to TRBD1 (5 bases). Germline CDR1 reads SGHTA; CDR2 reads FQGNSA. V lost 4 bases, J lost 7 bases, and 13 bases lay in between. This CDR3 region has 13 residues. For the CDR3, the DNA is TGTGCCAGCAGCTCGGGGGGTCGCCGTGAAGCTTTCTTT. Encoded protein: CASSSGGRREAFF.

J is TRBJ2-4 and V is TRBV28; the match to TRBD1 covers 8 bases. Germline CDR1 is MDHEN and CDR2 is SYDVKM. The ends lost 6 bases at V and 4 bases at J; junction bases unmatched: 8. CDR3 length equals 15 residues. The CDR3 reads CASSSGQGGKNIQYF. CDR3 DNA sequence: TGTGCCAGCAGCTCCGGACAGGGCGGGAAAAACATTCAGTACTTC.

This chain joins TRBV6-1 and TRBJ1-1; D may be TRBD1 (6 bases). The CDR3 has 17 amino acids. CDR1 MNHNS and CDR2 SASEGT come from the germline V gene. V lost 2 bases to trimming and J lost 3 bases, with 19 bases between them. The CDR3 bases are TGTGCCAGCAGTGAATGGGCAGGGGCGGTATCGGACACTGAAGCTTTCTTT. Translating it yields CASSEWAGAVSDTEAFF.

This chain links TRBV12-5 with TRBJ2-3, with D maybe TRBD2 (6 bases). Deletions cut 2 bases from V and 0 bases from J, with 9 bases between. Germline CDR1 LGHNT, CDR2 FRNRAP. The CDR3 is 15 amino acids. This CDR3 reads CASGLFRGSTDTQYF. The CDR3 coding sequence is TGTGCTAGTGGTTTGTTCCGGGGGAGCACAGATACGCAGTATTTT.

This clone has a single count. This rearrangement joins TRBV5-1 to TRBJ1-1; D possibly corresponds to TRBD1 (5 bases). The CDR3 has 13 residues. V lost 4 bases, J lost 3 bases, and 10 bases lay in between. Germline lookup yields CDR1 SGHRS and CDR2 YFSETQ. The CDR3 protein is CASSAREDTEAFF. CDR3 sequence (DNA): TGCGCCAGCAGCGCCAGGGAGGACACTGAAGCTTTCTTT.

The rearrangement joins TRBV5-1 to TRBJ1-1; the D gene is possibly TRBD1 (5 bases). Germline V gene sequence: CDR1 SGHRS, CDR2 YFSETQ. With 0 bases removed from V and 1 base from J, the gap between germline ends came to 13 bases. This CDR3 comprises 16 residues. CDR3: CASSLEGPGSNTEAFF. The CDR3 DNA reads as TGCGCCAGCAGCTTGGAAGGTCCAGGGTCGAACACTGAAGCTTTCTTT.

The chain has TRBV7-9 and TRBJ2-2; D is ambiguous. The V end was cut by 0 bases, the J end by 6 bases, with 11 bases between. There are 15 residues in the CDR3. Germline V gives CDR1 SEHNR, CDR2 FQNEAQ (reference sequence). The CDR3 spells CASSLAPLDPGELFF. For the CDR3, the DNA is TGTGCCAGCAGCTTAGCACCCCTAGATCCCGGGGAGCTGTTTTTT.

This chain joins TRBV14 and TRBJ2-3; 9 bases fit TRBD2. Germline V gene sequence: CDR1 SGHDN, CDR2 FVKESK. With V trimmed by 4 bases and J by 8 bases, 7 bases remained unmatched. The CDR3 length is 14 residues. DNA for the CDR3: TGTGCCAGCAGCCTCAGCGGGGGGTGGGGTACGCAGTATTTT. Encoded protein: CASSLSGGWGTQYF.

The V call is TRBV18, the J call TRBJ2-1; 7 positions agree with TRBD2. The length of the CDR3 is 15 residues. Trimming removed 4 bases from V and 4 bases from J; junction bases left unmatched: 7. Germline values: CDR1 KGHSH, CDR2 LQKENI. The CDR3 is CASSLASGEYNEQFF. In DNA, the CDR3 is TGTGCCAGCTCACTAGCTAGCGGAGAATACAATGAGCAGTTCTTC.

The genes are TRBV19 and TRBJ1-5; D possibly corresponds to TRBD1 (6 bases). Germline assignment: CDR1 LNHDA and CDR2 SQIVND (reference sequence). V lost 4 bases and J 9 bases, leaving 19 bases between the germline ends. The CDR3 contains 15 residues. The CDR3 loop reads CASSTRGGIPRPQHF. Written as DNA, the CDR3 is TGTGCCAGTAGTACTCGTGGGGGCATCCCAAGGCCCCAGCATTTT. Based on the CDR3 plus reference TRBV19 and TRBJ1-5, the full variable domain is DGGITQSPKYLFRKEGQNVTLSCEQNLNHDAMYWYRQDPGQGLRLIYYSQIVNDFQKGDIAEGYSVSREKKESFPLTVTSAQKNPTAFYLCASSTRGGIPRPQHFGDGTRLSIL.

The chain recombines TRBV7-3 with TRBJ2-3, with D uncertain. CDR1 and CDR2 (germline): SGHTA, FQGTGA. The CDR3 spans 12 residues. V was shortened by 8 bases and J by 4 bases, with 10 bases between the two germline ends. The CDR3 sequence: CASGSLADTQYF. The CDR3 bases are TGTGCCAGCGGGTCTCTAGCAGATACGCAGTATTTT.

V is TRBV30 and J is TRBJ1-4; TRBD1 matches at 9 bases. Trimming at V came to 0 bases and at J to 4 bases, leaving 3 bases not matched to a gene. Germline V lookup: CDR1 GTSNPN, CDR2 SVGIG (reference sequence). This CDR3 is built from 15 residues. The CDR3 bases are TGTGCCTGGAGTGTAAAGGGACAGGGTAATGAAAAACTGTTTTTT. Its protein is CAWSVKGQGNEKLFF.

The rearrangement joins TRBV7-9 to TRBJ2-1, with D maybe TRBD1 (7 bases). This CDR3 contains 16 residues. The V gene's germline CDR1 is SEHNR and CDR2 FQNEAQ (reference sequence). V lost 1 base and J lost 6, with 16 bases in between. The CDR3 DNA sequence: TGTGCCAGCAGCTTAGAATCTGGCCAGGGGGGCAATGAGCAGTTCTTC. As protein: CASSLESGQGGNEQFF. The full variable domain, rest sourced from reference TRBV7-9 and TRBJ2-1, is DTGVSQNPRHKITKRGQNVTFRCDPISEHNRLYWYRQTLGQGPEFLTYFQNEAQLEKSRLLSDRFSAERPKGSFSTLEIQRTEQGDSAMYLCASSLESGQGGNEQFFGPGTRLTVL.

This clone showed up just once. The chain is built from TRBV6-4 and TRBJ1-1; D gene uncertain. The length of the CDR3 is 14 residues. Trimming took off 2 bases at V and 4 bases at J, with 11 bases between the two ends. Looked up from germline, CDR1 is MRHNA and CDR2 is SNTAGT. DNA for the CDR3: TGTGCCAGCAGTGACGCCCCAGGAGGCACTGAAGCTTTCTTT. Translation gives CASSDAPGGTEAFF.

This chain connects TRBV28 to TRBJ2-7; D is undetermined. This CDR3 has 12 amino acids. Germline V lookup: CDR1 MDHEN, CDR2 SYDVKM. Deletions cut 5 bases from V and 6 bases from J, with 11 bases between. CDR3 sequence reads: CASSPRVVEQYF. The CDR3 region has the DNA TGTGCCAGCAGTCCCCGAGTAGTCGAGCAGTACTTC.

The chain has TRBV15 and TRBJ2-1; D perhaps matches TRBD1 (6 bases). V lost 5 bases and J lost 7, with 12 bases in between. CDR3 length: 13 residues. Germline CDR1 is LNHNV and CDR2 is YYDKDF (reference sequence). The CDR3 is CATSGDNSNEQFF. In DNA form, the CDR3 reads TGTGCCACCAGCGGGGACAATAGTAATGAGCAGTTCTTC.

This chain connects TRBV7-2 to TRBJ2-7; 8 positions agree with TRBD1. Germline-derived CDR1 and CDR2 are SGHTA and FQGNSA. The CDR3 consists of 14 residues. Unmatched junction bases numbered 6, after V lost 5 bases and J lost 3 bases. In DNA form, the CDR3 reads TGTGCCAGCAGCCCGAATACAGGGGGCTACGAGCAGTACTTC. It translates to CASSPNTGGYEQYF.

The chain links TRBV19 to TRBJ1-1, with D perhaps matching TRBD1 (5 bases). Germline CDR1 LNHDA, CDR2 SQIVND (reference sequence). The CDR3 has 13 residues. Between the trimmed V and J ends, which lost 5 bases and 0 bases, there was a span of 7 bases. DNA of the CDR3: TGTGCCAGTAGTGTCAGGGTGAACACTGAAGCTTTCTTT. Its protein is CASSVRVNTEAFF.

The V gene is TRBV6-5, the J gene TRBJ1-2; the match to TRBD1 covers 8 bases. V trimming: 2 bases; J trimming: 5 bases; junction bases outside the gene matches: 10. The CDR3 covers 16 residues. Germline assignment: CDR1 MNHEY and CDR2 SVGAGI. The CDR3 bases are TGTGCCAGCAGTTACCAAACGCAGGGGGCGGTTTATGGCTACACCTTC. Amino acids: CASSYQTQGAVYGYTF.

CDR3 nucleotides: TGTGCCAGCAGCCCAACCGGGACAGGGGGCCAAGAGACCCAGTACTTC. It codes for CASSPTGTGGQETQYF. V is TRBV7-2 and J is TRBJ2-5; 11 bases are a match to TRBD1. The CDR3 contains 16 residues. Germline V gene data show CDR1 as SGHTA and CDR2 as FQGNSA. Germline trimming cut 5 bases from V and 1 base from J; bases unmatched to any gene: 6.